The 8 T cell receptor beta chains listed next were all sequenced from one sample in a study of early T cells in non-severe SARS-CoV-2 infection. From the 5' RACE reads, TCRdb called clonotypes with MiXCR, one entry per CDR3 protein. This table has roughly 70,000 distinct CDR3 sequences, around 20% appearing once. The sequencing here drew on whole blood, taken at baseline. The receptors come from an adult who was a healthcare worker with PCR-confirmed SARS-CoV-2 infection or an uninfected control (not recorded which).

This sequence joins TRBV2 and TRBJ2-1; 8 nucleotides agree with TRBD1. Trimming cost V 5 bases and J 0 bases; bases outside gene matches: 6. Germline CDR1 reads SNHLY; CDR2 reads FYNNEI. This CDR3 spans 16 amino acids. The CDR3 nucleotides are TGTGCCAGCAGTCTTAATACAGGGGGCTCCTACAATGAGCAGTTCTTC. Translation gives CASSLNTGGSYNEQFF. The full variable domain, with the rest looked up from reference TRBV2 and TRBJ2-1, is EPEVTQTPSHQVTQMGQEVILRCVPISNHLYFYWYRQILGQKVEFLVSFYNNEISEKSEIFDDQFSVERPDGSNFTLKIRSTKLEDSAMYFCASSLNTGGSYNEQFFGPGTRLTVL.

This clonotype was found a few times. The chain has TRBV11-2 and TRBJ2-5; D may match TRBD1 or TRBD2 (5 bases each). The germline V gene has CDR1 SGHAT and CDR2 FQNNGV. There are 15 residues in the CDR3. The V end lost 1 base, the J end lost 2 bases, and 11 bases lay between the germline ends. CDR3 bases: TGTGCCAGCAGCTTAGCAGGGAGTCCACAAGAGACCCAGTACTTC. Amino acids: CASSLAGSPQETQYF.

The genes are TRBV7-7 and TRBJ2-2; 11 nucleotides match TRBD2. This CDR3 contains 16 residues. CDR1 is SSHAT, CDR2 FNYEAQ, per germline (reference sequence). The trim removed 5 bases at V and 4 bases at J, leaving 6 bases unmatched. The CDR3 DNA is TGTGCCAGCAGCCTTACTAGCGGGAGCTCCACCGGGGAGCTGTTTTTT. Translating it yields CASSLTSGSSTGELFF.

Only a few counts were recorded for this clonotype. CDR3 loop: CASSLDRTSYYEQYF. The CDR3 DNA reads TGCGCCAGCAGCTTGGACCGGACTTCTTACTACGAGCAGTACTTC. V and J are TRBV5-1 and TRBJ2-7; possibly TRBD2 for D (5 bases). The CDR3 consists of 15 residues. Trimming removed 0 bases from V and 3 bases from J, with 13 bases in between. Germline-derived CDR1 and CDR2 are SGHRS and YFSETQ. Full variable domain (remainder filled in from reference TRBV5-1 and TRBJ2-7): KAGVTQTPRYLIKTRGQQVTLSCSPISGHRSVSWYQQTPGQGLQFLFEYFSETQRNKGNFPGRFSGRQFSNSRSEMNVSTLELGDSALYLCASSLDRTSYYEQYFGPGTRLTVT.

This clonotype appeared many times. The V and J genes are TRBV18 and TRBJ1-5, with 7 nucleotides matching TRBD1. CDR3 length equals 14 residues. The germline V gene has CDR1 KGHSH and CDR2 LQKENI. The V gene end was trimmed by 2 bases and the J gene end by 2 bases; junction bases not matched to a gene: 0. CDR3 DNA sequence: TGTGCCAGCTCACCAACAGGGGGCAATCAGCCCCAGCATTTT. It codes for CASSPTGGNQPQHF.

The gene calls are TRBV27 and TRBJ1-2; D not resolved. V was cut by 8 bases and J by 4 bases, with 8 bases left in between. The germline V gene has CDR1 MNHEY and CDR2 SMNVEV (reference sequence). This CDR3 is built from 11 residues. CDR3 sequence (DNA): TGTGCCAGCGGCGAGACCTATGGCTACACCTTC. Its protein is CASGETYGYTF.

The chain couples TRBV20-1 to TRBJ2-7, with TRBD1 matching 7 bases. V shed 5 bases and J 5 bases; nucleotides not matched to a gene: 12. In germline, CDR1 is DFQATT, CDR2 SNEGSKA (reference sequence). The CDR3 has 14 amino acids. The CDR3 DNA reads TGCAGTGCTCTTCAGACAGGGTATAAGGACGAGCAGTACTTC. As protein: CSALQTGYKDEQYF.

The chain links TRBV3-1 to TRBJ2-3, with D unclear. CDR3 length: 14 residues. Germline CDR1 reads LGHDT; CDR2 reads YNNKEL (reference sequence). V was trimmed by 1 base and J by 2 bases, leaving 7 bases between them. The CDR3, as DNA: TGTGCCAGCAGCCAAGTTCCTTACACAGATACGCAGTATTTT. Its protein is CASSQVPYTDTQYF.